The 28 T cell receptor beta chains below all came from one sample that was sequenced in a study of shared clonotypes between healthy human individuals. The assay was immunoSEQ multiplex PCR, and TCRdb's table has in-frame clones only and misses some. The table includes about 1.1 million clones, around 82% detected once. The source material was memory CD4+ T cells from PBMCs. Subset reported: CD45RA-negative fraction. These receptors were taken from a man aged 18 to 29 in good health. Some clones in this sample may be carry-over from other donors' samples.

In this sample, this clone turned up a few times. This rearrangement joins TRBV5-1 to TRBJ1-2; no reliable D call. Germline CDR1 and CDR2: SGHRS and YFSETQ. The CDR3 consists of 15 residues. Trimming cost V 0 bases and J 1 base, with 10 bases left between them. For the CDR3, the DNA is TGCGCCAGCAGCTTGGGACTTACAGATAACTATGGCTACACCTTC. Residues: CASSLGLTDNYGYTF.

This sequence joins TRBV27 and TRBJ2-7, with D hard to call. The CDR3 spans 16 residues. V shed 6 bases and J shed 0 bases, with 18 bases lying between them. The V gene's germline CDR1 is MNHEY and CDR2 SMNVEV (reference sequence). The CDR3 region is CASRPDRVPNSYEQYF. The CDR3 coding sequence is TGTGCCAGCAGGCCAGACCGAGTCCCCAACTCCTACGAGCAGTACTTC.

The chain recombines TRBV5-1 with TRBJ2-7; the D call may be TRBD1 or TRBD2 (5 bases each). Germline CDR1 is SGHRS and CDR2 is YFSETQ. The CDR3 loop spans 15 amino acids. V lost 4 bases and J lost 3, with 17 bases in between. CDR3 amino acids: CASSPAPGPIYEQYF. The CDR3 nucleotides are TGCGCCAGCAGCCCGGCTCCGGGGCCGATCTACGAGCAGTACTTC.

This clone came up once. V gene TRBV30 combines with J gene TRBJ1-2, with 7 nucleotides matching TRBD1. CDR3 length equals 17 residues. The V gene's germline CDR1 is GTSNPN and CDR2 SVGIG (reference sequence). J gave up 0 bases and V 1 base, and 11 bases lay outside the gene matches. CDR3 sequence reads: CAWSGRRGISANYGYTF. For the CDR3, the DNA is TGTGCCTGGAGTGGCCGCAGGGGGATCTCAGCTAACTATGGCTACACCTTC. The whole variable domain, filled in from reference TRBV30 and TRBJ1-2, reads SQTIHQWPATLVQPVGSPLSLECTVEGTSNPNLYWYRQAAGRGLQLLFYSVGIGQISSEVPQNLSASRPQDRQFILSSKKLLLSDSGFYLCAWSGRRGISANYGYTFGSGTRLTVV.

The gene calls are TRBV19 and TRBJ1-2; 7 bases match TRBD1. V was clipped by 7 bases and J by 0 bases; unmatched bases: 2. This CDR3 has 13 amino acids. Germline-derived CDR1 and CDR2 are LNHDA and SQIVND (reference sequence). In DNA, the CDR3 is TGTGCCAGTAACCAGGGGGCTAACTATGGCTACACCTTC. This sequence encodes CASNQGANYGYTF.

This clone turned up a few times. This sequence joins TRBV9 and TRBJ2-7, with 10 nucleotides matching TRBD1. CDR3 length: 15 residues. V gave up 3 bases and J gave up 9 bases; unmatched junction bases: 12. Germline CDR1 is SGDLS and CDR2 is YYNGEE. The CDR3 loop is CASSEGDRGRGTQYF. In DNA, the CDR3 is TGTGCCAGCAGCGAAGGGGACAGGGGAAGAGGAACGCAGTACTTC.

This rearrangement joins TRBV7-9 to TRBJ2-2, with D perhaps matching TRBD2 (6 bases). The CDR3 contains 13 residues. V shed 3 bases and J shed 6 bases, with 8 bases lying between them. Looked up from germline, CDR1 is SEHNR and CDR2 is FQNEAQ (reference sequence). The DNA for the CDR3 is TGTGCCAGCAGCTTCACGGGGGCCGGGGAGCTGTTTTTT. It yields the protein CASSFTGAGELFF. Combining the CDR3 with reference TRBV7-9 and TRBJ2-2 gives the whole variable domain DTGVSQNPRHKITKRGQNVTFRCDPISEHNRLYWYRQTLGQGPEFLTYFQNEAQLEKSRLLSDRFSAERPKGSFSTLEIQRTEQGDSAMYLCASSFTGAGELFFGEGSRLTVL.

The rearrangement links TRBV4-3 to TRBJ2-3; TRBD2 matches at 10 bases. The V and J ends lost 0 bases and 4 bases, in that order; junction bases with no gene match: 10. Germline V CDR1 and CDR2: LGHNA, YSLEER. The CDR3 consists of 18 residues. The CDR3 DNA reads TGCGCCAGCAGCCAAGACTTAGGGCTAGCGGGAGCCGCAGATACGCAGTATTTT. Encoded protein: CASSQDLGLAGAADTQYF.

Of note for this clone: Possible read error: a much larger clone is one base away. This CDR3 reads CAWSGGIAWSDTQYF. The CDR3 bases are TGTGCCTGGAGTGGAGGAATAGCGTGGTCTGATACGCAGTATTTT. The V and J genes are TRBV30 and TRBJ2-3, with a possible D match to TRBD2 (5 bases). V shed 1 base and J shed 6 bases, with 17 bases lying between them. Looked up from germline, CDR1 is GTSNPN and CDR2 is SVGIG (reference sequence). The CDR3 spans 15 residues.

The rearrangement joins TRBV6-1 to TRBJ1-1, with D perhaps matching TRBD1 (5 bases). The CDR3 loop spans 17 amino acids. Deletions cut 2 bases from V and 0 bases from J, with 16 bases between. Per germline, CDR1 MNHNS and CDR2 SASEGT. The CDR3 sequence is CASSERGRGPMNTEAFF. CDR3 bases: TGTGCCAGCAGTGAACGGGGGAGAGGGCCCATGAACACTGAAGCTTTCTTT.

The chain is built from TRBV18 and TRBJ2-3; D tentatively reads TRBD1 or TRBD2 (5 bases each). The CDR3 contains 17 residues. Germline lookup yields CDR1 KGHSH and CDR2 LQKENI. The V end was cut by 0 bases, the J end by 4 bases, with 17 bases between. CDR3: CASSPPSGRALADTQYF. CDR3 sequence (DNA): TGTGCCAGCTCACCACCTTCGGGACGAGCCCTTGCAGATACGCAGTATTTT.

A word on this clone: The same CDR3 arises from other DNA sequences in this sample as well. The chain combines TRBV15 with TRBJ2-2, with a weak D call TRBD1 (6 bases). The CDR3 is made up of 14 amino acids. CDR1 is LNHNV and CDR2 is YYDKDF in the germline V gene (reference sequence). Trimming took off 0 bases at V and 6 bases at J, with 8 bases between the two ends. The CDR3 region is CATSRDRTAGELFF. CDR3 nucleotides: TGTGCCACCAGCAGAGATCGGACAGCCGGGGAGCTGTTTTTT.

The sample holds one count of this clone. Other DNA sequences in this specimen translate into the identical CDR3. This chain links TRBV5-1 with TRBJ2-3; no clear D gene. This CDR3 has 12 amino acids. Germline CDR1 is SGHRS and CDR2 is YFSETQ. Trimming left V 1 base short and J 4 bases short, with 4 bases between. The CDR3 is CASSLRSDTQYF. DNA of the CDR3: TGCGCCAGCAGCTTGCGTTCAGATACGCAGTATTTT.

The chain uses TRBV27 and TRBJ2-2, with 11 bases aligning to TRBD1. The ends lost 5 bases at V and 5 bases at J; junction bases unmatched: 7. Per the germline V gene, CDR1 is MNHEY and CDR2 is SMNVEV (reference sequence). There are 16 residues in the CDR3. The chain's CDR3 is CASSHYRDRGTGELFF. DNA of the CDR3: TGTGCCAGCAGTCACTACCGGGACAGGGGGACCGGGGAGCTGTTTTTT.

The chain joins TRBV18 to TRBJ1-2; no definite D call. V was trimmed by 2 bases and J by 6 bases, leaving 10 bases between them. Germline V CDR1 and CDR2: KGHSH, LQKENI. The CDR3 is 13 amino acids. The CDR3 here is CASSPGPRDGYTF. CDR3 nucleotides: TGTGCCAGCTCACCAGGGCCAAGGGATGGCTACACCTTC. Together with reference TRBV18 and TRBJ1-2, the CDR3 gives the full variable domain: NAGVMQNPRHLVRRRGQEARLRCSPMKGHSHVYWYRQLPEEGLKFMVYLQKENIIDESGMPKERFSAEFPKEGPSILRIQQVVRGDSAAYFCASSPGPRDGYTFGSGTRLTVV.

This clone was found once. V gene TRBV27 combines with J gene TRBJ2-5, with D perhaps matching TRBD1 (7 bases). V lost 0 bases, J lost 4 bases, and 12 bases lay in between. Germline CDR1 MNHEY, CDR2 SMNVEV (reference sequence). CDR3 size: 15 residues. CDR3 residues: CASSLSWRGPETQYF. The DNA for the CDR3 is TGTGCCAGCAGTTTATCGTGGAGGGGGCCAGAGACCCAGTACTTC.

This clone was detected ten times or more. The sample has other DNA sequences that encode this CDR3 too. The chain joins TRBV5-1 to TRBJ2-5; D unclear. Germline lookup yields CDR1 SGHRS and CDR2 YFSETQ. V lost 0 bases and J lost 1, with 1 base in between. The CDR3 contains 12 residues. The CDR3 region has the DNA TGCGCCAGCAGCTTGGCCCAAGAGACCCAGTACTTC. Translation: CASSLAQETQYF.

The rearrangement uses TRBV6-5 and TRBJ2-2, with 8 bases fitting TRBD2. The trim removed 6 bases at V and 5 bases at J, leaving 5 bases unmatched. This CDR3 comprises 14 residues. Germline assignment: CDR1 MNHEY and CDR2 SVGAGI. CDR3 in DNA: TGTGCCAGCAGGGATAGCGGGACAACCGGGGAGCTGTTTTTT. Its protein product is CASRDSGTTGELFF.

The CDR3 loop reads CASRSARGGTDTQYF. CDR3 bases: TGTGCCAGCAGGTCGGCCAGGGGAGGCACAGATACGCAGTATTTT. V is TRBV2 and J is TRBJ2-3; TRBD1 is a possible D gene (6 bases). CDR1 is SNHLY and CDR2 is FYNNEI in the germline V gene. This CDR3 region has 15 residues. Trimming stripped 6 bases from V and 1 base from J, with 14 bases between.

The chain links TRBV6-1 to TRBJ2-2; D is tentatively TRBD1 or TRBD2 (5 bases each). The germline gives CDR1 MNHNS, CDR2 SASEGT. The V end was cut by 11 bases, the J end by 2 bases, with 12 bases between. The CDR3 has 13 residues. The CDR3 DNA reads TGTGCCGGGACCAGGGCCAACACCGGGGAGCTGTTTTTT. Residues: CAGTRANTGELFF.

This clone has only a few counts. The chain has TRBV7-3 and TRBJ1-1; possible D gene TRBD1, 6 bases. Germline V gene sequence: CDR1 SGHTA, CDR2 FQGTGA. The V gene lost 3 bases and the J gene lost 1 base, with 9 bases spanning the gap. The CDR3 runs to 14 residues. In DNA form, the CDR3 reads TGTGCCAGCAGCTTTGGGGGCGCGAACACTGAAGCTTTCTTT. Its protein is CASSFGGANTEAFF. Looking up the rest from reference TRBV7-3 and TRBJ1-1 gives the full variable domain: GAGVSQTPSNKVTEKGKYVELRCDPISGHTALYWYRQSLGQGPEFLIYFQGTGAADDSGLPNDRFFAVRPEGSVSTLKIQRTERGDSAVYLCASSFGGANTEAFFGQGTRLTVV.

This chain uses TRBV20-1 with TRBJ2-7, with D possibly matching TRBD2 (6 bases). Germline CDR1 and CDR2: DFQATT and SNEGSKA (reference sequence). V was shortened by 3 bases and J by 6 bases, with 6 bases between the two germline ends. CDR3 length: 10 residues. The CDR3 spells CSASGSEQYF. For the CDR3, the DNA is TGCAGTGCTAGCGGGAGCGAGCAGTACTTC.

As DNA, the CDR3 is TGTGCCAGCAGCGCTCGGACTAGCGGGAGGGCCGCAGATACGCAGTATTTT. Amino acids: CASSARTSGRAADTQYF. The chain uses TRBV5-6 and TRBJ2-3; TRBD2 aligns across 15 bases. The CDR3 length is 17 residues. The germline V gene encodes CDR1 SGHDT and CDR2 YYEEEE. The ends lost 4 bases at V and 4 bases at J; junction bases unmatched: 7.

The chain recombines TRBV28 with TRBJ2-7; TRBD1 agrees at 9 bases. There are 13 residues in the CDR3. The V gene's germline CDR1 is MDHEN and CDR2 SYDVKM. V lost 8 bases and J lost 2; bases outside the gene matches: 4. CDR3 nucleotides: TGTGCCAGCCGGGACAGGGAGACCTACGAGCAGTACTTC. This codes for CASRDRETYEQYF.

This clone has only a few counts. The chain carries TRBV29-1 and TRBJ1-2, with no clear D. Germline V gene data show CDR1 as SQVTM and CDR2 as ANQGSEA. The CDR3 runs 13 residues. The germline V and J ends were trimmed by 4 bases and 3 bases, with 12 bases remaining between them. This chain's CDR3 is CSVGLGMDYGYTF. In DNA, the CDR3 is TGCAGCGTTGGTCTGGGGATGGACTATGGCTACACCTTC.

This clone was seen a single time. The chain recombines TRBV18 with TRBJ2-2; 8 bases line up with TRBD1. The CDR3 sequence is 15 residues long. Germline V gene data show CDR1 as KGHSH and CDR2 as LQKENI. V gave up 9 bases and J gave up 3 bases; unmatched junction bases: 9. CDR3 DNA sequence: TGTGCCAGTCGCCGACAGGGGCCCCACACCGGGGAGCTGTTTTTT. Protein: CASRRQGPHTGELFF.

This rearrangement joins TRBV7-2 to TRBJ1-6, with 8 bases lining up with TRBD1. J gave up 9 bases and V 4 bases, and 8 bases lay outside the gene matches. This CDR3 has 15 amino acids. Germline V gives CDR1 SGHTA, CDR2 FQGNSA. The CDR3 bases are TGTGCCAGCAGCTCACAGACAGGGGTCGCTTCACCCCTCCACTTT. Encoded protein: CASSSQTGVASPLHF.

The chain combines TRBV11-2 with TRBJ1-2, with D possibly matching TRBD1 (5 bases). The V gene's germline CDR1 is SGHAT and CDR2 FQNNGV. Trimming shortened V by 5 bases and J by 5 bases, and 12 bases separated the two germline ends. The CDR3 consists of 13 residues. The CDR3 spells CASSPRWGYGYTF. The CDR3 nucleotides read TGTGCCAGCAGCCCGAGGTGGGGGTATGGCTACACCTTC.